This T cell receptor (beta chain) originates from a study of blood T cell repertoires in COVID-19. This CDR3 is 14 amino acids long. The V gene's germline CDR1 is SNHLY and CDR2 FYNNEI. Between the trimmed V and J ends, which lost 9 bases and 0 bases, there was a span of 12 bases. The repertoire was sequenced with immunoSEQ multiplex PCR; TCRdb's copy has only in-frame clones and lacks some. This sample has roughly 400,000 clones, with 87% found just once. The chain uses TRBV2 and TRBJ1-5, with TRBD1 as a possible D gene (5 bases). The specimen was peripheral blood. The receptor's source is a woman in her fifties or sixties with COVID-19, enrolled during active disease. The CDR3 DNA reads as TGTGCCAGTCGGGGGGGGAGTAGCAATCAGCCCCAGCATTTT. Protein product: CASRGGSSNQPQHF.